The 21 T cell receptor beta chains given below trace back to one sample, sequenced in a study of T cell clonality in common variable immunodeficiency. TCRdb keeps only in-frame clones here, not all; method: immunoSEQ multiplex PCR. Singletons are absent from the sample, which has about 34,000 clones. These TCRs are of unknown antigen specificity. Findings and limits, study-wide: In common variable immunodeficiency, TCR beta chains reportedly carried fewer deletions and N-nucleotide insertions.

Sequenced input: peripheral blood mononuclear cells. The source is a human donor with common variable immunodeficiency.

The sample holds many counts of this clone. The observed sequence ends 3 residues before the CDR3 terminus, with the missing tail filled in from the germline J gene. J is TRBJ2-3 and V is TRBV5-1; 7 bases line up with TRBD2. Losses at the gene ends were 0 bases for V and 5 bases for J; bases not matched to a gene: 9. Looked up from germline, CDR1 is SGHRS and CDR2 is YFSETQ. The CDR3 length is 16 residues. The DNA read from the CDR3 is TGCGCCAGCAGCTTGGCCGACGCGGGAGAAGGAGATACG. Translated, it gives CASSLADAGEGDT. The CDR3 in its entirety is CASSLADAGEGDTQYF.

This clone was seen a few times. Coverage ceases 3 residues before the CDR3 finishes, and the germline J gene fills in the end. This chain connects TRBV2 to TRBJ1-5; 7 bases agree with TRBD1. CDR3 length: 16 amino acids. The V gene's germline CDR1 is SNHLY and CDR2 FYNNEI. V was clipped by 4 bases and J by 0 bases; unmatched bases: 6. CDR3 region: CASSVRQGDSNQPQHF. CDR3 bases read: TGTGCCAGCAGTGTGCGGCAGGGGGATAGCAATCAGCCC.

A few counts support this clone. Sequencing ends 3 residues short of the CDR3 end; the germline J gene provides the rest. The chain joins TRBV7-6 to TRBJ2-5; D uncertain. The CDR3 runs to 12 residues. Trimming removed 5 bases from V and 1 base from J, with 5 bases in between. Germline V gene lookup returns CDR1 SGHVS and CDR2 FNYEAQ. Here the CDR3 reads CASSALQETQYF. The part of the CDR3 DNA that was read is TGTGCCAGCAGCGCACTCCAAGAGACC.

This clone has at least ten counts. The read gets to within 3 residues of the CDR3 end, and the germline J gene fills in the rest. V gene TRBV28 combines with J gene TRBJ2-5; weak D call: TRBD1 (6 bases). The germline V gene has CDR1 MDHEN and CDR2 SYDVKM. This CDR3 is 14 amino acids long. With 6 bases removed from V and 3 bases from J, the gap between germline ends came to 14 bases. The CDR3 bases that were read are TGTGCCAGCAGGTATTTGGACAGTGAAGAGACC. Amino acids: CASRYLDSEET. The entire CDR3 protein reads CASRYLDSEETQYF.

There are a few counts of this clone. The read comes to an end 3 residues before the CDR3 does, leaving the germline J gene to fill in the end. V usage is TRBV19 and J usage is TRBJ2-2, with TRBD2 identical over 8 bases. CDR3 length: 18 residues. V dropped 3 bases and J dropped 0; count of bases not matched to a gene: 9. Germline loops: CDR1 LNHDA, CDR2 SQIVND (reference sequence). The CDR3 here is CASSIRVLAGPNTGELFF. The CDR3 bases that were read are TGTGCCAGTAGTATTCGGGTCCTAGCGGGTCCGAACACCGGGGAG.

This clone was observed a handful of times. The DNA ends 3 residues before the CDR3 does, and the rest of the CDR3 is filled in from the germline J gene. The chain has TRBV6-2 or TRBV6-3 and TRBJ1-5; D may be TRBD1 (5 bases). CDR3 length equals 15 residues. CDR1 MNHEY and CDR2 SVGEGT come from the germline V gene. V dropped 7 bases and J dropped 2 bases, with 15 bases sitting between them. CDR3 sequence reads: CASTSNGGGNQPQHF. Incomplete CDR3 DNA: TGTGCCAGCACCTCAAACGGGGGGGGCAATCAGCCC.

This clone was recorded many times. The read ends 3 residues early relative to the CDR3; the germline J gene fills the gap. The chain has TRBV20-1 and TRBJ2-1; TRBD2 might be the D (5 bases). V shed 1 base and J shed 7 bases, with 17 bases lying between them. The CDR3 is 15 amino acids. Germline lookup yields CDR1 DFQATT and CDR2 SNEGSKA (reference sequence). The CDR3: CSARGRSLVGNEQFF. The sequenced CDR3 bases are TGCAGTGCTAGAGGAAGATCACTAGTCGGAAATGAG.

This clone appeared a few times. The covered CDR3 bases are TGTGCCAGTAGTATTACAGGCGGAAACACC. Translating it yields CASSITGGNT. The CDR3 in full is CASSITGGNTIYF. This chain uses TRBV19 with TRBJ1-3, with D maybe TRBD1 (5 bases). The CDR3 is cut off 3 residues early in the read; its end comes from the germline J gene. This CDR3 has 13 residues. CDR1 is LNHDA and CDR2 is SQIVND in the germline V gene (reference sequence). Deletions cut 3 bases from V and 4 bases from J, with 7 bases between. Variable domain in full (rest from reference TRBV19 and TRBJ1-3): DGGITQSPKYLFRKEGQNVTLSCEQNLNHDAMYWYRQDPGQGLRLIYYSQIVNDFQKGDIAEGYSVSREKKESFPLTVTSAQKNPTAFYLCASSITGGNTIYFGEGSWLTVV.

This clone was seen a few times. The read is 3 residues too short to cover the CDR3 end, so that end is filled in from the germline J gene. The V call is TRBV29-1, the J call TRBJ1-3, with 9 bases lining up with TRBD1. The CDR3 is 14 amino acids. CDR1 is SQVTM, CDR2 ANQGSEA, per germline. J lost 4 bases, V lost 5 bases, and 6 bases had no gene match. The CDR3 is CSVNRGLGGNTIYF. The CDR3 bases that were read are TGCAGCGTTAACAGGGGGCTTGGGGGAAACACC. Drawing the rest from reference TRBV29-1 and TRBJ1-3, the complete variable domain is SAVISQKPSRDICQRGTSLTIQCQVDSQVTMMFWYRQQPGQSLTLIATANQGSEATYESGFVIDKFPISRPNLTFSTLTVSNMSPEDSSIYLCSVNRGLGGNTIYFGEGSWLTVV.

This clone was observed a few times. The CDR3 sequence is CASSVSGMGTGELFF. CDR3 bases read: TGTGCCAGCAGTGTTAGCGGGATGGGCACCGGGGAG. The V and J genes are TRBV2 and TRBJ2-2; 8 bases fit TRBD2. The read falls 3 residues short of the CDR3 end, and the missing part is taken from the germline J gene. Germline CDR1 and CDR2: SNHLY and FYNNEI. Unmatched junction bases numbered 5, after V lost 4 bases and J lost 4 bases. CDR3 size: 15 residues.

This clone has a count of ten or more. The missing CDR3 end, 3 residues past where the read stops, is filled in from the germline J gene. The V and J genes are TRBV12-3 or TRBV12-4 and TRBJ2-1, with TRBD1 matching 7 bases. The V gene end was trimmed by 4 bases and the J gene end by 8 bases; junction bases not matched to a gene: 2. The CDR3 contains 12 residues. The CDR3 sequence is CASSYRGDEQFF. The part of the CDR3 DNA that was read is TGTGCCAGCAGTTACAGGGGAGATGAG.

This clone occurred many times. The read is 3 residues too short to cover the CDR3 end, so that end is filled in from the germline J gene. The J gene is TRBJ2-1, the V gene TRBV29-1; unclear D gene. The CDR3 runs 13 residues. CDR1 is SQVTM, CDR2 ANQGSEA, per germline. V was clipped by 5 bases and J by 0 bases, with 8 bases between them. The CDR3 loop reads CSVPLVSYNEQFF. Incomplete CDR3 DNA: TGCAGCGTTCCGTTAGTCTCCTACAATGAG.

Many counts were recorded for this clone. The read halts 3 residues ahead of the CDR3 end, with the missing end drawn from the germline J gene. The rearrangement joins TRBV7-8 to TRBJ2-7, with TRBD2 matching over 11 bases. CDR3 length equals 15 residues. Trimming at V came to 5 bases and at J to 2 bases, leaving 5 bases not matched to a gene. In germline, CDR1 is SGHVS, CDR2 FQNEAQ. The CDR3 spells CASSPPSGGTYEQYF. The sequenced CDR3 bases are TGTGCCAGCAGCCCACCTAGCGGGGGGACCTACGAG. The full variable domain, with the rest looked up from reference TRBV7-8 and TRBJ2-7, is GAGVSQSPRYKVAKRGQDVALRCDPISGHVSLFWYQQALGQGPEFLTYFQNEAQLDKSGLPSDRFFAERPEGSVSTLKIQRTQQEDSAVYLCASSPPSGGTYEQYFGPGTRLTVT.

By its share, this clone is medium-sized. Sequencing ends 3 residues short of the CDR3 end; the germline J gene provides the rest. The chain joins TRBV6-4 to TRBJ1-1, with D maybe TRBD1 (6 bases). Germline V gene lookup returns CDR1 MRHNA and CDR2 SNTAGT. This CDR3 has 14 residues. V was trimmed by 6 bases and J by 7 bases, leaving 18 bases between them. The DNA read from the CDR3 is TGTGCCAGCAGAACCGGTGGACAGCAGATTGAA. It specifies CASRTGGQQIE. The complete CDR3 sequence is CASRTGGQQIEAFF.

A remark on this clone: The read gets to within 3 residues of the CDR3 end, and the germline J gene fills in the rest. The sample has other DNA sequences that encode this CDR3 too. The chain is built from TRBV7-2 and TRBJ2-1, with a weak D call TRBD2 (5 bases). V lost 0 bases and J 5 bases, leaving 5 bases between the germline ends. The germline gives CDR1 SGHTA, CDR2 FQGNSA. The CDR3 contains 13 residues. The DNA read from the CDR3 is TGTGCCAGCAGCTTAGCGAGGGACAATGAG. Protein: CASSLARDNE. The whole CDR3 sequence is CASSLARDNEQFF.

Ten or more counts support this clone. The covered CDR3 bases are TGTGCCAGTAGTTACACTAAGGGGACAGGCTACGAG. Protein: CASSYTKGTGYE. The whole CDR3 sequence reads CASSYTKGTGYEQYF. The chain recombines TRBV19 with TRBJ2-7; TRBD1 matches at 8 bases. The read terminates 3 residues ahead of where the CDR3 ends, so the germline J gene completes it. CDR1 is LNHDA, CDR2 SQIVND, per germline (reference sequence). CDR3 length: 15 residues. V shed 5 bases and J 3 bases; nucleotides not matched to a gene: 9. Complete variable domain (other parts from reference TRBV19 and TRBJ2-7): DGGITQSPKYLFRKEGQNVTLSCEQNLNHDAMYWYRQDPGQGLRLIYYSQIVNDFQKGDIAEGYSVSREKKESFPLTVTSAQKNPTAFYLCASSYTKGTGYEQYFGPGTRLTVT.

This clone was seen at least ten times. Coverage ceases 3 residues before the CDR3 finishes, and the germline J gene fills in the end. The chain is built from TRBV19 and TRBJ1-5, with D possibly being TRBD1 (5 bases). The V and J ends lost 4 bases and 2 bases respectively, with 18 bases between them. CDR3 length equals 17 residues. Germline CDR1 is LNHDA and CDR2 is SQIVND (reference sequence). The CDR3 region is CASSTLLDIAGNQPQHF. CDR3 DNA, as far as it was read: TGTGCCAGTAGTACGCTACTGGACATCGCTGGCAATCAGCCC.

Turning to this clone: The CDR3 goes on 3 residues after the read ends, and that part is filled in from the germline J gene. The genes are TRBV7-3 and TRBJ1-2; D remains ambiguous. The CDR3 is made up of 15 amino acids. V was clipped by 3 bases and J by 0 bases, with 11 bases between them. The germline V gene has CDR1 SGHTA and CDR2 FQGTGA. The CDR3 region is CASSLGAGANYGYTF. The sequenced CDR3 bases are TGTGCCAGCAGCTTGGGTGCAGGAGCTAACTATGGC.

This clone was counted many times. CDR3 DNA (partial): TGTGCCAGCTCACCTAGACAGGGTTCATCCCACGAG. It is translated as CASSPRQGSSHE. The full CDR3 protein is CASSPRQGSSHEQYF. V and J are TRBV18 and TRBJ2-7; 7 bases line up with TRBD1. The missing CDR3 end, 3 residues past where the read stops, is filled in from the germline J gene. Germline loops: CDR1 KGHSH, CDR2 LQKENI. J lost 5 bases, V lost 3 bases, and 10 bases had no gene match. The length of the CDR3 is 15 residues.

This clone has just a few counts. From the germline J gene comes the end of the CDR3, since the read stops 3 residues before it. The chain couples TRBV7-3 to TRBJ2-1; the match to TRBD1 covers 8 bases. Trimming at V came to 1 base and at J to 2 bases, leaving 4 bases not matched to a gene. CDR3 size: 16 residues. Per germline, CDR1 SGHTA and CDR2 FQGTGA. The CDR3 loop reads CASSLSAQGAYNEQFF. The DNA read from the CDR3 is TGTGCCAGCAGCTTAAGTGCACAGGGGGCCTACAATGAG.

A note on this clone: From the germline J gene comes the end of the CDR3, since the read stops 3 residues before it. This chain links TRBV5-5 with TRBJ2-7, with D perhaps TRBD2 (7 bases). V lost 6 bases and J 2 bases, leaving 18 bases between the germline ends. There are 15 residues in the CDR3. The germline CDR1 and CDR2 sequences are SGHKS and YYEKEE (reference sequence). CDR3 DNA, as far as it was read: TGTGCCAGCACCGGGGGGCCTAGCGGACCCTACGAG. Its protein is CASTGGPSGPYE. The entire CDR3 is CASTGGPSGPYEQYF.